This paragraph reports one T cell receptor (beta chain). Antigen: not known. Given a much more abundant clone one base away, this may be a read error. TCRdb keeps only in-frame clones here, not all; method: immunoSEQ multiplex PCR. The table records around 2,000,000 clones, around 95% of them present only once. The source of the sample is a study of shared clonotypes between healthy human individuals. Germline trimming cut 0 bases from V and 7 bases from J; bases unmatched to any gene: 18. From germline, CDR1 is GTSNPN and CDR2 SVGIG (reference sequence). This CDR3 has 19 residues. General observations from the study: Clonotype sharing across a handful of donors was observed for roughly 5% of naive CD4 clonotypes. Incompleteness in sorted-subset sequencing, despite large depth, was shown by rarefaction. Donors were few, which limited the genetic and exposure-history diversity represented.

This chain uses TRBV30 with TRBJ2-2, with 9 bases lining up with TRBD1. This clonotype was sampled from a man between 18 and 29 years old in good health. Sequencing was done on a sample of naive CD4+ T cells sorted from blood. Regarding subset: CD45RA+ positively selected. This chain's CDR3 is CAWSVRRPNRGQIGGELFF. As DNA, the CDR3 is TGTGCCTGGAGTGTACGTAGGCCGAACAGGGGGCAAATCGGCGGGGAGCTGTTTTTT. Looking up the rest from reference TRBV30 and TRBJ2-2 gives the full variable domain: SQTIHQWPATLVQPVGSPLSLECTVEGTSNPNLYWYRQAAGRGLQLLFYSVGIGQISSEVPQNLSASRPQDRQFILSSKKLLLSDSGFYLCAWSVRRPNRGQIGGELFFGEGSRLTVL.